This entry features one T cell receptor beta chain sequence. Germline CDR1 and CDR2: ENHRY and SYGVKD. This CDR3 comprises 15 residues. Trimming removed 2 bases from V and 7 bases from J; junction bases left unmatched: 6. These data belong to a study of blood T cell repertoires in COVID-19. As originally analysed: Amplification from reference gene primers served as the basis for estimated nucleated cell counts. TCRdb's table, derived via immunoSEQ multiplex PCR, lists solely in-frame clones and lacks some. That table gives V, J and clone size, and the DNA gave D and trimming. Of about 87,000 clones in the sample, roughly 75% were seen once.

The sequenced sample was peripheral blood. The clonotype originates from a woman between 50 and 59 years old with acute or convalescent COVID-19. The chain links TRBV10-3 to TRBJ2-1; 9 nucleotides agree with TRBD2. CDR3: CAISEPGLAFNEQFF. The CDR3 nucleotides read TGTGCCATCAGTGAGCCGGGACTAGCCTTTAATGAGCAGTTCTTC.